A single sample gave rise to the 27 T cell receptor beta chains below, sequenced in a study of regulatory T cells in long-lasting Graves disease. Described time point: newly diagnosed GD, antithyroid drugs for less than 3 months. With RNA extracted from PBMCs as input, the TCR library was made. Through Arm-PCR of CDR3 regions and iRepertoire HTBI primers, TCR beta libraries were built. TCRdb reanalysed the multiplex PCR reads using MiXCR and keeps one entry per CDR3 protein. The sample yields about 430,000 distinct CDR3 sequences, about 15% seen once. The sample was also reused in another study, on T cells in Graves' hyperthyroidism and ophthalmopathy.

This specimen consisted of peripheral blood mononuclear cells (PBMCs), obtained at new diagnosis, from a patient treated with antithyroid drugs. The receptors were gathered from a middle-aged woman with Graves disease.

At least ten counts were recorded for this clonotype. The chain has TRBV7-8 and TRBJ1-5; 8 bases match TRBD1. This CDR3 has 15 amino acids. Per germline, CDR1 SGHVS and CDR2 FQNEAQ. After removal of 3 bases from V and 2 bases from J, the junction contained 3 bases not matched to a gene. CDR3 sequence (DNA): TGTGCCAGCAGCTTTACAGGGGGGGGCAATCAGCCCCAGCATTTT. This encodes CASSFTGGGNQPQHF.

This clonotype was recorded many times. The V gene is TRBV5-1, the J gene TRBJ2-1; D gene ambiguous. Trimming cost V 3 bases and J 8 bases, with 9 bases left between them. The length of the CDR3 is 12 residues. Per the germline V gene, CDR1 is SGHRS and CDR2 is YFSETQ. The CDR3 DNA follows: TGCGCCAGCAGCTACTCTGGGGATGAGCAGTTCTTC. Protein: CASSYSGDEQFF.

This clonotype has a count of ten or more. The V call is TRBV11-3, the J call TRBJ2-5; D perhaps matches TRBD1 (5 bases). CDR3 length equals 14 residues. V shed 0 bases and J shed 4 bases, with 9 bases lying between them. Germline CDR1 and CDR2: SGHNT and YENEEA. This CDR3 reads CASSLDRVRETQYF. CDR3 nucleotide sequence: TGTGCCAGCAGCTTAGACAGGGTCCGAGAGACCCAGTACTTC.

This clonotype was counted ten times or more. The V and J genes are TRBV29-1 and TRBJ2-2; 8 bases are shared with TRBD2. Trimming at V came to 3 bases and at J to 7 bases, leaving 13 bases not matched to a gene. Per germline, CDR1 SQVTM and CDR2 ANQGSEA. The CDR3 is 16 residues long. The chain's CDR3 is CSVEHTRGGQDGELFF. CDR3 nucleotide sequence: TGCAGCGTTGAGCACACTCGCGGGGGGCAGGACGGGGAGCTGTTTTTT.

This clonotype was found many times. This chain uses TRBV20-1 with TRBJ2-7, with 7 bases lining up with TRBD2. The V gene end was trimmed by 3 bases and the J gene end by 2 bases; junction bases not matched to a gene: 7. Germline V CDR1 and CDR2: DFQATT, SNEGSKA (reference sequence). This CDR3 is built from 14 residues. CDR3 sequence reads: CSASDSGRTYEQYF. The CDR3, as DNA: TGCAGTGCTAGTGATAGCGGGCGAACCTACGAGCAGTACTTC.

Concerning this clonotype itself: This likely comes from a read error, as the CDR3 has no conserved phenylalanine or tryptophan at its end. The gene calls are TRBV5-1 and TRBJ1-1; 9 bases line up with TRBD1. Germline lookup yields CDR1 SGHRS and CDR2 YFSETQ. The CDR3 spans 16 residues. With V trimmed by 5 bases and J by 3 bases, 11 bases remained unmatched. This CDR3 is CASRPTGGALDTEAFL. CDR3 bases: TGCGCCAGCAGACCCACAGGGGGCGCTTTGGACACTGAAGCTTTCCTT.

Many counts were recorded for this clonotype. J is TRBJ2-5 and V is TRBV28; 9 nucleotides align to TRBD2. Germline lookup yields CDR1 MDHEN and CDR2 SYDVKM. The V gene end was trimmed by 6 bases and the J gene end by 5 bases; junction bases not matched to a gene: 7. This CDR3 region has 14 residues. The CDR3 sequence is CASRLLSGSETQYF. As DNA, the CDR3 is TGTGCCAGCAGACTACTTAGCGGGAGTGAGACCCAGTACTTC.

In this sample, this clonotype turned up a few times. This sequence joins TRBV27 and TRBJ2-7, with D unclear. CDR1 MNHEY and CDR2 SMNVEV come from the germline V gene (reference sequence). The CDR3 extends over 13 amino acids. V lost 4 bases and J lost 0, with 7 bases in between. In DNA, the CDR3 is TGTGCCAGCAGTTACGTTAGCTCCTACGAGCAGTACTTC. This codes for CASSYVSSYEQYF.

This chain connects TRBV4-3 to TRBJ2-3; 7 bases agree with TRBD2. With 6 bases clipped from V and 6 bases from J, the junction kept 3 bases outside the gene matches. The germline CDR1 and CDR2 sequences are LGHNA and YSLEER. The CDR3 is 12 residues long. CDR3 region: CASRGEGDTQYF. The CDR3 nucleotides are TGCGCCAGCAGGGGGGAGGGTGATACGCAGTATTTT.

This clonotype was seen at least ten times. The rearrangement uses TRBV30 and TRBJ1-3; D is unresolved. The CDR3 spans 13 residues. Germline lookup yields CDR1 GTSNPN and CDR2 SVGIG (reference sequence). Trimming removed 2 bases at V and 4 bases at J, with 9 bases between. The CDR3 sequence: CAWSPTGGNTIYF. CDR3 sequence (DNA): TGTGCCTGGAGTCCAACTGGGGGAAACACCATATATTTT.

CDR3 protein: CASRPGLAGTGELFF. The CDR3 DNA reads as TGTGCCAGCAGACCGGGACTAGCGGGTACCGGGGAGCTGTTTTTT. This rearrangement joins TRBV6-1 to TRBJ2-2, with 12 positions matching TRBD2. This CDR3 has 15 amino acids. V was clipped by 6 bases and J by 5 bases; unmatched bases: 4. Looked up from germline, CDR1 is MNHNS and CDR2 is SASEGT.

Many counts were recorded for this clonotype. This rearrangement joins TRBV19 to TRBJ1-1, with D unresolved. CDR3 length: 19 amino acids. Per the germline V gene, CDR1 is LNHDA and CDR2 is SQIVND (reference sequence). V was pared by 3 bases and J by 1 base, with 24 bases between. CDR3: CASSISYMLEIQGNTEAFF. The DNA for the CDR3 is TGTGCCAGTAGTATCTCGTATATGCTCGAGATTCAAGGGAACACTGAAGCTTTCTTT.

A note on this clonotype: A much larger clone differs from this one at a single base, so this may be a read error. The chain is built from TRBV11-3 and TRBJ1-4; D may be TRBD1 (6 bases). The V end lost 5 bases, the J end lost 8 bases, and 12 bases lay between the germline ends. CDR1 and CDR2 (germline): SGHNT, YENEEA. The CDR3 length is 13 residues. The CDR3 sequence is CASSHGTQEKLFF. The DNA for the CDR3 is TGTGCCAGCAGCCACGGGACACAAGAAAAACTGTTTTTT.

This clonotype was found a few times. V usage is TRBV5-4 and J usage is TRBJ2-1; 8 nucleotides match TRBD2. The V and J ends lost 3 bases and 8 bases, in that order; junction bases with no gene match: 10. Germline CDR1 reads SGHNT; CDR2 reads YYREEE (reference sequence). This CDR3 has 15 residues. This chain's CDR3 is CASSWMVAGMDEQFF. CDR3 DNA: TGTGCCAGCAGCTGGATGGTAGCGGGAATGGATGAGCAGTTCTTC. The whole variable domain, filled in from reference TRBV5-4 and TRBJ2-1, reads ETGVTQSPTHLIKTRGQQVTLRCSSQSGHNTVSWYQQALGQGPQFIFQYYREEENGRGNFPPRFSGLQFPNYSSELNVNALELDDSALYLCASSWMVAGMDEQFFGPGTRLTVL.

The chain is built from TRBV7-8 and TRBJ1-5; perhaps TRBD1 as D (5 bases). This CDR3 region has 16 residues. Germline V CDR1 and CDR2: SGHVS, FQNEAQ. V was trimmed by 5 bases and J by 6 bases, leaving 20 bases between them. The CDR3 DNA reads TGTGCCAGCAGCCCATCCGGAAGTTTTCAGGGTCAGCCCCAGCATTTT. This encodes CASSPSGSFQGQPQHF.

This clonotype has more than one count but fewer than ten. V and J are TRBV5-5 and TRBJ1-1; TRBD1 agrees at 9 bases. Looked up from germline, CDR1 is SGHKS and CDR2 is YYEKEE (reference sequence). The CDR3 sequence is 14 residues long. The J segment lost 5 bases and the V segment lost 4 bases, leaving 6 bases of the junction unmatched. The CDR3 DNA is TGTGCCAGCAGCCGGCGGACAGGGGAAACTGAAGCTTTCTTT. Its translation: CASSRRTGETEAFF.

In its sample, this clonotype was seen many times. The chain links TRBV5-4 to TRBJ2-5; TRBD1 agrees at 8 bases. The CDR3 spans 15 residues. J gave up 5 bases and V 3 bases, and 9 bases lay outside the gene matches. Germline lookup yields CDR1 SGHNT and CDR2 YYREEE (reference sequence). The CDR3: CASSSGQGRGETQYF. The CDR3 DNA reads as TGTGCCAGCAGCTCCGGACAGGGTCGGGGGGAGACCCAGTACTTC. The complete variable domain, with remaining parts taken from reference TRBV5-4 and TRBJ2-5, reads ETGVTQSPTHLIKTRGQQVTLRCSSQSGHNTVSWYQQALGQGPQFIFQYYREEENGRGNFPPRFSGLQFPNYSSELNVNALELDDSALYLCASSSGQGRGETQYFGPGTRLLVL.

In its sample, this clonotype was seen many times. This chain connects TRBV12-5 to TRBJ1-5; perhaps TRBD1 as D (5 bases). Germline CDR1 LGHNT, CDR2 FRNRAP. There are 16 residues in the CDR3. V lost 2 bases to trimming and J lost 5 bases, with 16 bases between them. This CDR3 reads CASGLTNQGRDQPQHF. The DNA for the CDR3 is TGTGCTAGTGGTTTGACTAATCAGGGCCGAGATCAGCCCCAGCATTTT. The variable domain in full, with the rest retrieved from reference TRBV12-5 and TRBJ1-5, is DARVTQTPRHKVTEMGQEVTMRCQPILGHNTVFWYRQTMMQGLELLAYFRNRAPLDDSGMPKDRFSAEMPDATLATLKIQPSEPRDSAVYFCASGLTNQGRDQPQHFGDGTRLSIL.

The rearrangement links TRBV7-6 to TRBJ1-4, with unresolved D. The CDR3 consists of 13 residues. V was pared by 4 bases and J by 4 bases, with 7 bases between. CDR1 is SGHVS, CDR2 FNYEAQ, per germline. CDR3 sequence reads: CASSSPVNEKLFF. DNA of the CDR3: TGTGCCAGCAGCTCACCGGTTAATGAAAAACTGTTTTTT.

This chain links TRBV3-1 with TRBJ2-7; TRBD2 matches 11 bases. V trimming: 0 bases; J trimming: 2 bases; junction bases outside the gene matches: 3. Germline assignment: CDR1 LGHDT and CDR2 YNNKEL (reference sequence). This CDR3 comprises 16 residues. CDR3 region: CASSQERSGRAYEQYF. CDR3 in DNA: TGTGCCAGCAGCCAAGAGCGTAGCGGGAGGGCCTACGAGCAGTACTTC.

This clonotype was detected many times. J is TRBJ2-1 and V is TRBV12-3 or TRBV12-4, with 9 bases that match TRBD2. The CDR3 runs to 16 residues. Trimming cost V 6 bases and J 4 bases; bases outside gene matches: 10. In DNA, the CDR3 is TGTGCCAGCAGCCGGGTCCCTAGCGGGAAATACAATGAGCAGTTCTTC. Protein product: CASSRVPSGKYNEQFF.

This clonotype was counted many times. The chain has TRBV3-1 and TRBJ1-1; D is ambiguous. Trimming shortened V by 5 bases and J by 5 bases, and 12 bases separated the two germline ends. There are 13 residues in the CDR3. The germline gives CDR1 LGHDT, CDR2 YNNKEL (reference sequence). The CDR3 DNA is TGTGCCAGCAGCTCACAGATAGGGACTGAAGCTTTCTTT. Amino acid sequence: CASSSQIGTEAFF.

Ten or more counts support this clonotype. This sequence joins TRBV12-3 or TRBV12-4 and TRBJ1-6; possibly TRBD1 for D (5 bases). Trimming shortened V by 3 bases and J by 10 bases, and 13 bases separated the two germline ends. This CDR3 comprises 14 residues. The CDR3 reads CASSFETEASPLHF. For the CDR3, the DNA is TGTGCCAGCAGTTTTGAGACAGAGGCATCACCCCTCCACTTT.

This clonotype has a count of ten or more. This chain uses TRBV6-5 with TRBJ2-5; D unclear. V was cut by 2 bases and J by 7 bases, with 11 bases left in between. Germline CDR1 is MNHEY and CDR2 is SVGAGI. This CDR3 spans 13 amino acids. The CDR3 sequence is CASSYNLGATQYF. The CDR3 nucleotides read TGTGCCAGCAGTTACAACTTGGGTGCGACCCAGTACTTC.

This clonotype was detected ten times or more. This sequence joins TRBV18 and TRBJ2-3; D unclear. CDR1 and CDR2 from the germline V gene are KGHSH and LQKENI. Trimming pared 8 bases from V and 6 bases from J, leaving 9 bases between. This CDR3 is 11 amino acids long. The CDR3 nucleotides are TGTGCCAGCAGCCCTAGTGATACGCAGTATTTT. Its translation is CASSPSDTQYF. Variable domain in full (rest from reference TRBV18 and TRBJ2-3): NAGVMQNPRHLVRRRGQEARLRCSPMKGHSHVYWYRQLPEEGLKFMVYLQKENIIDESGMPKERFSAEFPKEGPSILRIQQVVRGDSAAYFCASSPSDTQYFGPGTRLTVL.

The DNA of the CDR3 is TGTGCCAGCAACCGGGGGCAGTCAGCCTACAATGAGCAGTTCTTC. This sequence encodes CASNRGQSAYNEQFF. The genes are TRBV27 and TRBJ2-1, with D tentatively TRBD1 or TRBD2 (6 bases each). The CDR3 is made up of 15 amino acids. CDR1 and CDR2 from the germline V gene are MNHEY and SMNVEV (reference sequence). The V end was cut by 7 bases, the J end by 2 bases, with 15 bases between.

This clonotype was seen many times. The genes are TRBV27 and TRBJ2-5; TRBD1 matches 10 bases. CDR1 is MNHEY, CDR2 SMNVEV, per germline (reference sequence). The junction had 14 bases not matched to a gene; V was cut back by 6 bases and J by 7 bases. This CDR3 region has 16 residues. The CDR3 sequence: CASSPGPGQGTTTQYF. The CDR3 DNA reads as TGTGCCAGCAGCCCAGGCCCGGGACAGGGGACGACGACCCAGTACTTC.